This T cell receptor (beta chain) came from a study of CD4 T cells in relation to SARS-CoV-2 and coronaviruses. The overall study: Crossreactive spike epitopes shared across donors were mapped to their HLA restriction. Study-wide results and limits: Samples before the pandemic and after infection were not matched within any donor.

Unexposed donor CD4+ T cells date from about 2011-2019, before the COVID-19 pandemic. After about 10 days of culture, CD4+ T cells were isolated. Cells permitting, SARS-CoV-2 S/N and four cold-coronavirus spikes were tested on unexposed-donor CD4+ T cells. V shed 1 base and J shed 7 bases, with 8 bases lying between them. Germline loops: CDR1 SGHNT, CDR2 YENEEA. This CDR3 comprises 13 residues. Comments on this clone: As yet, its antigen is unknown.

TCRdb keeps only in-frame clones here, not all; method: immunoSEQ multiplex PCR. The table lists under 20,000 clones, approximately 78% of them singletons. The TCR was taken from a human donor in good health. J is TRBJ2-1 and V is TRBV11-3; D may be TRBD2 (5 bases). Source material: CD4+ T cells from PBMCs, cultured in vitro. The CDR3 loop reads CASSLGEFNEQFF. For the CDR3, the DNA is TGTGCCAGCAGCTTAGGGGAGTTTAATGAGCAGTTCTTC.